A selection of T cell receptor beta chains follows, all from one sample in a study of blood T cell repertoires in COVID-19. TCRdb's table, derived via immunoSEQ multiplex PCR, lists solely in-frame clones and lacks some. Of some 320,000 clones listed, nearly 90% are singletons. Sequences were obtained from peripheral blood. These receptors were collected from a woman between 25 and 40 years old with COVID-19, enrolled during active disease. The CDR3 runs from the conserved cysteine through the conserved F or W. Fields, in order: V gene, J gene, clone size, D gene, CDR3 DNA, CDR3 protein. A D gene is named only where the DNA matches it firmly. The size of a clone is reported for some rows only, either as once, few or many, or as a class for expanded clones.

V: TRBV30
J: TRBJ1-1
size: once
D: NA
DNA: TGTGCCTGGAGGTTTCAAACAGGACACCGGAACACTGAAGCTTTCTTT
CDR3: CAWRFQTGHRNTEAFF

V: TRBV5-4
J: TRBJ2-7
size: NA
D: TRBD1
DNA: TGTGCCAGCAGCCTTGACAGGGATCCGGGCTACGAGCAGTACTTC
CDR3: CASSLDRDPGYEQYF

V: TRBV11-2
J: TRBJ1-1
size: NA
D: NA
DNA: TGTGCCAGCAGCTCGCCGGGACAGAACACTGAAGCTTTCTTT
CDR3: CASSSPGQNTEAFF

V: TRBV27
J: TRBJ2-1
size: few
D: TRBD1
DNA: TGTGCCAGCAGTCTACAGGGGCTTAATGAGCAGTTCTTC
CDR3: CASSLQGLNEQFF

V: TRBV29-1
J: TRBJ2-3
size: NA
D: TRBD1
DNA: TGCAGCGCGGCTACCAGGGACAGTACCCTTACAGATACGCAGTATTTT
CDR3: CSAATRDSTLTDTQYF

V: TRBV7-9
J: TRBJ1-2
size: NA
D: NA
DNA: TGTGCCAGCAGCTTAGAAGCCACACGAGGCTATGGCTACACCTTC
CDR3: CASSLEATRGYGYTF

V: TRBV4-1
J: TRBJ1-2
size: NA
D: TRBD1
DNA: TGCGCCAGCAGCCCACCACAGGGGCCAAATTATGGCTACACCTTC
CDR3: CASSPPQGPNYGYTF

V: TRBV18
J: TRBJ1-5
size: NA
D: TRBD1
DNA: TGTGCCAGCTCAAGACAGGGGGCGCATCAGCCCCAGCATTTT
CDR3: CASSRQGAHQPQHF

V: TRBV5-6
J: TRBJ2-5
size: NA
D: TRBD2
DNA: TGTGCCAGCAGCTTCCCCTGGGAGGGGACCCGGGAAGAGACCCAGTACTTC
CDR3: CASSFPWEGTREETQYF

V: TRBV29-1
J: TRBJ2-7
size: NA
D: NA
DNA: TGCAGCGTCTCCTTACTACTTGTGGACTACTACGAGCAGTACTTC
CDR3: CSVSLLLVDYYEQYF

V: TRBV7-2
J: TRBJ2-1
size: NA
D: NA
DNA: TGTGCCAGCAGCTTAACAGGGCTAGCCCCCTACAATGAGCAGTTCTTC
CDR3: CASSLTGLAPYNEQFF

V: TRBV7-9
J: TRBJ2-5
size: NA
D: TRBD1
DNA: TGTGCCAGCAGCCAAAACCCGGGACAGGGGGCCGGGGAGACCCAGTACTTC
CDR3: CASSQNPGQGAGETQYF

V: TRBV4-2
J: TRBJ2-3
size: NA
D: NA
DNA: TGTGCCAGCAGCCAAGACCGCTCTCCCCTTACTTTCACAGATACGCAGTATTTT
CDR3: CASSQDRSPLTFTDTQYF

V: TRBV6-6
J: TRBJ1-5
size: NA
D: NA
DNA: TGTGCCAGCAGCCTCCGCGCAGGAAATCAGCCCCAGCATTTT
CDR3: CASSLRAGNQPQHF

V: TRBV3-1/TRBV3-2
J: TRBJ2-7
size: NA
D: TRBD1
DNA: TGTGCCACCACAAGAGGGACAGGGCTCGGCGAGCAGTACTTC
CDR3: CATTRGTGLGEQYF

V: TRBV7-9
J: TRBJ2-1
size: NA
D: TRBD2
DNA: TGTGCCAGCAGCCCTCCGTCTAGCGGCCATGAGCAGTTCTTC
CDR3: CASSPPSSGHEQFF

V: TRBV28
J: TRBJ2-7
size: NA
D: TRBD1
DNA: TGTGCCAGCAGTCCCTCACTAGGGGACAGGGGACCCTACGAGCAGTACTTC
CDR3: CASSPSLGDRGPYEQYF

V: TRBV4-1
J: TRBJ2-7
size: NA
D: NA
DNA: TGCGCCAGCAGCCAAGGTACAGCGGATTTCTACGAGCAGTACTTC
CDR3: CASSQGTADFYEQYF

V: TRBV25-1
J: TRBJ2-2
size: NA
D: NA
DNA: TGTGCCAGCAGTGAATGGTCCGTGGGGGCACCCGGGGAGCTGTTTTTT
CDR3: CASSEWSVGAPGELFF

V: TRBV6-5
J: TRBJ2-7
size: NA
D: TRBD1
DNA: TGTGCCAGCAGTCCAGGGACAGTAAACTACGAGCAGTACTTC
CDR3: CASSPGTVNYEQYF

V: TRBV5-1
J: TRBJ1-2
size: NA
D: TRBD1
DNA: TGCGCCAGCAGCTGGGAAGGACAGGGGACGGCGAGAGGCTACACCTTC
CDR3: CASSWEGQGTARGYTF

V: TRBV11-2
J: TRBJ2-3
size: few
D: TRBD2
DNA: TGTGCCAGCAGCTATCAACTAGCGGGGGGGCTAGATACGCAGTATTTT
CDR3: CASSYQLAGGLDTQYF

V: TRBV7-2
J: TRBJ1-2
size: few
D: TRBD1
DNA: TGTGCCAGCAGCACCGGGACAGGGGGGTTGCGGGGCTACACCTTC
CDR3: CASSTGTGGLRGYTF

V: TRBV21-1
J: TRBJ1-1
size: NA
D: NA
DNA: TGTGCCAGCAGCAAAGGGGGACATGGATTCTGGAACACTGAAGCTTTCTTT
CDR3: CASSKGGHGFWNTEAFF

V: TRBV11-3
J: TRBJ2-7
size: NA
D: TRBD1
DNA: TGTGCCAGCAGCCCGACAGGGGATAGGGACGAGCAGTACTTC
CDR3: CASSPTGDRDEQYF

V: TRBV5-1
J: TRBJ2-2
size: NA
D: NA
DNA: TGCGCCAGCAGCTTGAGAGGGTCCGGGGAGCTGTTTTTT
CDR3: CASSLRGSGELFF

V: TRBV2
J: TRBJ1-2
size: NA
D: NA
DNA: TGTGCCAGCAGTACGGACAGCTATGGCTACACCTTC
CDR3: CASSTDSYGYTF

V: TRBV4-1
J: TRBJ2-7
size: NA
D: TRBD1
DNA: TGCGCCAGCAGCCAAGTCTCAGGACAGGGGACCTCCTACGAGCAGTACTTC
CDR3: CASSQVSGQGTSYEQYF

V: TRBV7-9
J: TRBJ2-2
size: NA
D: NA
DNA: TGTGCCAGCAGCGACCGCAGGGGTGGGGAGCTGTTTTTT
CDR3: CASSDRRGGELFF

V: TRBV18
J: TRBJ2-5
size: NA
D: NA
DNA: TGTGCCAGCTCACCAAATCGGGGGGCGCAAGAGACCCAGTACTTC
CDR3: CASSPNRGAQETQYF

V: TRBV5-1
J: TRBJ2-7
size: few
D: NA
DNA: TGCGCCAGCAGCCCGGTACTCGAAATATCCCCTCCCCTCCGGCAGTACTTC
CDR3: CASSPVLEISPPLRQYF

V: TRBV3-1/TRBV3-2
J: TRBJ1-5
size: NA
D: NA
DNA: TGTGCCAGCAGCCAACGTGATCAGCCCCAGCATTTT
CDR3: CASSQRDQPQHF

V: TRBV6-6
J: TRBJ1-5
size: NA
D: NA
DNA: TGTGCCAGCAGTTACAACTCAAATAGCAATCAGCCCCAGCATTTT
CDR3: CASSYNSNSNQPQHF

V: TRBV30
J: TRBJ1-2
size: once
D: NA
DNA: TGTGCCTGGAGCCCGGGACTTTCGAGCTATGGCTACACCTTC
CDR3: CAWSPGLSSYGYTF

V: TRBV7-9
J: TRBJ2-3
size: few
D: TRBD2
DNA: TGTGCCAGCAGCTTAGCAGCCGTTAGCGGGGGCCGCACAGATACGCAGTATTTT
CDR3: CASSLAAVSGGRTDTQYF

V: TRBV12-5
J: TRBJ2-2
size: NA
D: NA
DNA: TGTGCTAGTGGTTTGGTAATAGGCCGAGGGGGAACCGGGGAGCTGTTTTTT
CDR3: CASGLVIGRGGTGELFF

V: TRBV15
J: TRBJ1-3
size: NA
D: TRBD1
DNA: TGTGCCACCAGCAGGACACTCCGGGACAGTGGAAACACCATATATTTT
CDR3: CATSRTLRDSGNTIYF

V: TRBV6-1
J: TRBJ2-3
size: NA
D: TRBD2
DNA: TGTGCCAGCAGTGAAGCACGCCTAGCGGGTCAAGATACGCAGTATTTT
CDR3: CASSEARLAGQDTQYF

V: TRBV5-1
J: TRBJ1-4
size: once
D: TRBD1
DNA: TGCGCCAGCAGCTTAGGACAGGCTAATGAAAAACTGTTTTTT
CDR3: CASSLGQANEKLFF

V: TRBV10-3
J: TRBJ2-7
size: NA
D: NA
DNA: TGTGCCATCAGTGAGTCTTCGGAAGGGGTGGGCTACGAGCAGTACTTC
CDR3: CAISESSEGVGYEQYF

V: TRBV4-2
J: TRBJ2-7
size: NA
D: TRBD2
DNA: TGTGCCAGCAGCCAAGAAACGGGGGGCTCCTACGAGCAGTACTTC
CDR3: CASSQETGGSYEQYF

V: TRBV6-1
J: TRBJ2-7
size: NA
D: NA
DNA: TGTGCCAGCAGTGATCCCTTCGCTGAGGATCCCGCCCTAGGCGAGCAGTACTTC
CDR3: CASSDPFAEDPALGEQYF